The entry that follows covers one TCR beta chain sequence. This sample is drawn from a study of shared T cell receptors in the human thymus. Clones were sequenced by immunoSEQ multiplex PCR, and TCRdb holds only the in-frame ones, with some missing. Of 630,000 or so clones listed, about 87% are singletons. The sample was also reused in another study, on human thymus T cells. From that study: Resected material from corrective heart surgery provided the thymus tissue analysed.

Sequencing used thymocytes. This sequence was found in a boy under three years old with a congenital heart defect.

The CDR3 region has the DNA TGTGCCTGGAGTGTAAAGGGACGTACAGGGGTACGGGGAAACACCATATATTTT. This translates into CAWSVKGRTGVRGNTIYF. The rearrangement joins TRBV30 to TRBJ1-3; 7 positions match TRBD1. The CDR3 consists of 18 residues. Germline trimming cut 0 bases from V and 4 bases from J; bases unmatched to any gene: 15. CDR1 is GTSNPN, CDR2 SVGIG, per germline (reference sequence).